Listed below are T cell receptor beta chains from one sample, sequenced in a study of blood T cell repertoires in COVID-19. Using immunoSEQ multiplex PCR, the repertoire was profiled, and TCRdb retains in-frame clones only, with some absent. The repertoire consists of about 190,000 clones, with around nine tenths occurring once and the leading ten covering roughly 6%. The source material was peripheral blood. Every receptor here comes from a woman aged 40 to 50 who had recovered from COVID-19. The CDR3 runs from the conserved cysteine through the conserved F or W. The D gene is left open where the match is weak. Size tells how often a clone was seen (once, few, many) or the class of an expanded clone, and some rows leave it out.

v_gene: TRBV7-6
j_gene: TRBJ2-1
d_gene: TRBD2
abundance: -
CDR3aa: CASSLAFEREISNEQFF
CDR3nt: TGTGCCAGCAGCTTAGCCTTTGAGCGGGAGATCTCCAATGAGCAGTTCTTC

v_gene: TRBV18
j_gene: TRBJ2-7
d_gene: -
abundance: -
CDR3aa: CASSPPLVWRDVPYEQYF
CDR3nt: TGTGCCAGCTCACCACCCCTAGTTTGGCGGGACGTGCCCTACGAGCAGTACTTC

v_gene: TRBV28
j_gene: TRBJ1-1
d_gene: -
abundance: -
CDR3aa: CASRAALNTEAFF
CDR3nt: TGTGCCAGCAGGGCGGCTTTGAACACTGAAGCTTTCTTT

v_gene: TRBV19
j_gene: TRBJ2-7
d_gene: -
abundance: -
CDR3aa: CASTTAGSSYEQYF
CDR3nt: TGTGCCAGTACGACAGCCGGGAGCTCCTACGAGCAGTACTTC

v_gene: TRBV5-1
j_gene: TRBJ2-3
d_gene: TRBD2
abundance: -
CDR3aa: CASSPTSGEPDTQYF
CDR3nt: TGCGCCAGCAGCCCCACTAGCGGGGAGCCAGATACGCAGTATTTT

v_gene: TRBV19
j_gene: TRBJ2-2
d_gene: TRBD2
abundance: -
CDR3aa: CASSRPRASGANTGELFF
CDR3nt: TGTGCCAGTAGCCGACCTCGGGCTAGCGGGGCGAACACCGGGGAGCTGTTTTTT

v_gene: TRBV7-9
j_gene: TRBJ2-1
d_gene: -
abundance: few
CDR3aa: CASSLDQNEQFF
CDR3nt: TGTGCCAGCAGCTTAGACCAGAATGAGCAGTTCTTC

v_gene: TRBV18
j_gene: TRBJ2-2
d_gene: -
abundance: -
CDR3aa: CASSPRTQGAGELFF
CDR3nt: TGTGCCAGCTCACCCAGGACACAGGGCGCCGGGGAGCTGTTTTTT

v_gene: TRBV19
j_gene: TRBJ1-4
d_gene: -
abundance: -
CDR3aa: CASSMEGSREKLFF
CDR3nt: TGTGCCAGTAGTATGGAGGGCAGTCGGGAAAAACTGTTTTTT

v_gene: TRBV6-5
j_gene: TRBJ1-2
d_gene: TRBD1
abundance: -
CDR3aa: CASGRQGSPYGYTF
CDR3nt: TGTGCCAGCGGACGACAGGGTAGCCCCTATGGCTACACCTTC

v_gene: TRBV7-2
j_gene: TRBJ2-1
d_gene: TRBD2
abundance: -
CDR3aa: CASSLSTSGSHEQFF
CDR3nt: TGTGCCAGCAGCTTATCCACTAGCGGGAGCCATGAGCAGTTCTTC

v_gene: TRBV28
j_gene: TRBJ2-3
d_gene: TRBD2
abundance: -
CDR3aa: CASTRGVFTDTQYF
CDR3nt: TGTGCCAGCACCCGGGGGGTCTTCACAGATACGCAGTATTTT

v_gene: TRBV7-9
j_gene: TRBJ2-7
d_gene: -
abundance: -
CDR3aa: CASSPTISGSYEQYF
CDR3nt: TGTGCCAGCAGCCCCACAATCTCGGGATCCTACGAGCAGTACTTC

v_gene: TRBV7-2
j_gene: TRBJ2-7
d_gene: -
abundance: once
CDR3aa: CASSLMGQTYEQYF
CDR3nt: TGTGCCAGCAGCTTAATGGGGCAGACCTACGAGCAGTACTTC

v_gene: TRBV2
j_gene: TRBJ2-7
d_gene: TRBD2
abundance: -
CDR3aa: CASGVPGLAGRGDYEQYF
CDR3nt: TGTGCCAGCGGGGTGCCGGGACTAGCGGGGAGGGGGGATTACGAGCAGTACTTC

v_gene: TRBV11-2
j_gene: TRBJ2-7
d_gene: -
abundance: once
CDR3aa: CASSLGVGSSYEQYF
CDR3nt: TGTGCCAGCAGCTTAGGAGTCGGGAGCTCCTACGAGCAGTACTTC

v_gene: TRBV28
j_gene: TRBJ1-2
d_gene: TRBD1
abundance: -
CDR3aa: CASTRQGLYGYTF
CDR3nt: TGTGCCAGCACCCGACAGGGCTTATATGGCTACACCTTC

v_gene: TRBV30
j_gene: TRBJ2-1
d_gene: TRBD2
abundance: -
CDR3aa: CAWSRGAGGPGEQFF
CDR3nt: TGTGCCTGGAGCAGGGGAGCGGGAGGGCCGGGTGAGCAGTTCTTC

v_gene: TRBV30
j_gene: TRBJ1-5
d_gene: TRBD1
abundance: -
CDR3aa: CAWSNGQGNQPQHF
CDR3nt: TGTGCCTGGAGCAACGGACAGGGGAATCAGCCCCAGCATTTT

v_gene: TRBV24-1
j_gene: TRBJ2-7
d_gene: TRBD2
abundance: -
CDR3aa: CATSDYAASGSYEQYF
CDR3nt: TGTGCCACCAGTGACTACGCCGCTAGCGGGAGTTACGAGCAGTACTTC

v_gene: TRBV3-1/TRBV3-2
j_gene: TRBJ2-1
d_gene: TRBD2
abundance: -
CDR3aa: CASSPPRGSTNEQFF
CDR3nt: TGTGCCAGCAGCCCTCCTCGCGGGAGTACGAATGAGCAGTTCTTC

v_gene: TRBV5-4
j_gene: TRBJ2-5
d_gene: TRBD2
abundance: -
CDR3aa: CASSLGKREWETQYF
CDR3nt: TGTGCCAGCAGCCTAGGAAAGCGGGAGTGGGAGACCCAGTACTTC

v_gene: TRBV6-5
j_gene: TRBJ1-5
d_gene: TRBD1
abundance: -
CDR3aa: CASTADRGSNQPQHF
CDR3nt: TGTGCCAGCACCGCGGACAGGGGAAGTAATCAGCCCCAGCATTTT

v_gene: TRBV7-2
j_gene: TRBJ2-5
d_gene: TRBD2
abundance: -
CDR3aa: CASSAMIAGVGSETQYF
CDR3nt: TGTGCCAGCAGCGCAATGATAGCGGGAGTGGGTTCAGAGACCCAGTACTTC

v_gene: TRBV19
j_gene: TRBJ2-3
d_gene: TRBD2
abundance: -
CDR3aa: CASSWTSGTSTDTQYF
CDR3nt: TGTGCCAGTAGTTGGACTAGCGGGACTAGCACAGATACGCAGTATTTT

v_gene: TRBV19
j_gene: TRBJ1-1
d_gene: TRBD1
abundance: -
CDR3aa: CASSIRRTGGTEAFF
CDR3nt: TGTGCCAGTAGTATCCGAAGGACAGGGGGCACTGAAGCTTTCTTT

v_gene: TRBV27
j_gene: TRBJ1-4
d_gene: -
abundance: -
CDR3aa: CASSLGGYGEKLFF
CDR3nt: TGTGCCAGCAGTTTAGGGGGGTACGGTGAAAAACTGTTTTTT

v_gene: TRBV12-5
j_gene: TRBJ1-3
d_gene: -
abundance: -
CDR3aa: CASGLIPPDGAGNTIYF
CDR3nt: TGTGCTAGTGGTTTGATACCCCCCGACGGGGCTGGAAACACCATATATTTT

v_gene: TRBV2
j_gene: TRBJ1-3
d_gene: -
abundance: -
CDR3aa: CATGTLPTSGNTIYF
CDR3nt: TGTGCCACCGGGACACTCCCGACCTCTGGAAACACCATATATTTT

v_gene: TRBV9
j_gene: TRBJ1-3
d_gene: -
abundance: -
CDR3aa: CASSVAQGLPGNTIYF
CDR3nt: TGTGCCAGCAGCGTAGCACAGGGCTTGCCTGGAAACACCATATATTTT

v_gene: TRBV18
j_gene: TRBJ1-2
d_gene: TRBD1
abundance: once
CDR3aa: CASSPSPGQINYGYTF
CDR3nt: TGTGCCAGCTCACCCTCCCCGGGACAGATAAACTATGGCTACACCTTC

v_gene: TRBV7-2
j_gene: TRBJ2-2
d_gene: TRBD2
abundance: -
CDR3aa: CASSSRTSGTAGELFF
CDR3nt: TGTGCCAGCAGCTCTAGAACTAGCGGGACGGCCGGGGAGCTGTTTTTT

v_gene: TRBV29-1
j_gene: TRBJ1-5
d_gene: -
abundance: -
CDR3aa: CSARQGNQPQHF
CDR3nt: TGCAGCGCACGACAGGGCAATCAGCCCCAGCATTTT

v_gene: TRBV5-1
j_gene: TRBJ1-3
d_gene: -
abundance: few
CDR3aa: CASSFIRRYGNTIYF
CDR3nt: TGCGCCAGCAGCTTCATCAGGCGTTATGGAAACACCATATATTTT

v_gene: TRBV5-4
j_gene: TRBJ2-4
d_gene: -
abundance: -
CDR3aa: CASSLALTREAKNIQYF
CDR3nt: TGTGCCAGCAGCTTGGCCTTGACCCGGGAGGCCAAAAACATTCAGTACTTC

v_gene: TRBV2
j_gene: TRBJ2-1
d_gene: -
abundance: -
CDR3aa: CASSRSSQGYNEQFF
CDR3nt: TGTGCCAGCTCCCGATCAAGTCAGGGCTACAATGAGCAGTTCTTC